This T cell receptor beta chain was retrieved from a study of PD-1 blockade in mismatch repair-deficient tumors. Every patient had mismatch repair deficiency by PCR or immunohistochemistry. The CDR3 contains 16 residues. Per the germline V gene, CDR1 is PRHDT and CDR2 is FYEKMQ (reference sequence). V shed 1 base, J shed 9 bases, and the junction held 7 bases outside the gene matches. Only in-frame clones appear in the TCRdb table, and some are missing; sequencing was by immunoSEQ multiplex PCR. The repertoire holds some 48,000 clones, approximately 81% seen once, with 7% to 8.5% in the top ten. The sample was peripheral blood, taken more than 19 weeks after starting pembrolizumab. The gene calls are TRBV13 and TRBJ2-1, with TRBD2 identical over 12 bases. The receptor comes from an adult with mismatch repair-deficient cancer. The CDR3 DNA reads TGTGCCAGCAGCTTAGTAACTAGCGGGAGGTTGGGTGAGCAGTTCTTC. Translating gives CASSLVTSGRLGEQFF.